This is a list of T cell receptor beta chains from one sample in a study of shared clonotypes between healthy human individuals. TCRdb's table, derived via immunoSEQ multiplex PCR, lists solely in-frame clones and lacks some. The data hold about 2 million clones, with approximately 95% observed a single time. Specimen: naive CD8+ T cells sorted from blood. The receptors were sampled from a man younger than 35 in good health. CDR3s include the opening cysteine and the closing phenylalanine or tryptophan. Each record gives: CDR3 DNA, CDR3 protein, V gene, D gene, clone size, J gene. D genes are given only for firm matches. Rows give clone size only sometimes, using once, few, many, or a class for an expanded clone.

CDR3 DNA: TGTGCCAGCAGCTCCAGGACAGGGAGACCCGGGGAGCTGTTTTTT; CDR3 protein: CASSSRTGRPGELFF; V gene: TRBV9; D gene: TRBD1; clone size: once; J gene: TRBJ2-2
CDR3 DNA: TGCGCCAGCAGCCGCTTATTGGCCTACGAGCAGTACTTC; CDR3 protein: CASSRLLAYEQYF; V gene: TRBV5-1; D gene: NA; clone size: once; J gene: TRBJ2-7
CDR3 DNA: TGTGCCAGCAGACGCGGCGGGGGCTACGAGCAGTACTTC; CDR3 protein: CASRRGGGYEQYF; V gene: TRBV7-9; D gene: TRBD2; clone size: NA; J gene: TRBJ2-7
CDR3 DNA: TGTGCCAGCAGTTCCGTCAATTTTTCACCCCTCCACTTT; CDR3 protein: CASSSVNFSPLHF; V gene: TRBV28; D gene: NA; clone size: NA; J gene: TRBJ1-6
CDR3 DNA: TGCGCCAGCAGCCTCAGCGGGGGGGCCGCAAATGAGCAGTTCTTC; CDR3 protein: CASSLSGGAANEQFF; V gene: TRBV4-1; D gene: TRBD2; clone size: NA; J gene: TRBJ2-1
CDR3 DNA: TGTGCCAGCAGCGGGGGACCGCAGGGGAACGAGCAGTACTTC; CDR3 protein: CASSGGPQGNEQYF; V gene: TRBV9; D gene: NA; clone size: NA; J gene: TRBJ2-7
CDR3 DNA: TGTGCCAGTTCCGGGACAGGGGAGTACGAGCAGTACTTC; CDR3 protein: CASSGTGEYEQYF; V gene: TRBV6-5; D gene: TRBD1; clone size: NA; J gene: TRBJ2-7
CDR3 DNA: TGTGCCAGCAGCGTAGGACAGATGAACACTGAAGCTTTCTTT; CDR3 protein: CASSVGQMNTEAFF; V gene: TRBV9; D gene: NA; clone size: NA; J gene: TRBJ1-1
CDR3 DNA: TGTGCCAGCAGAGTCGGAGCTGAAGCTTTCTTT; CDR3 protein: CASRVGAEAFF; V gene: TRBV5-8; D gene: NA; clone size: NA; J gene: TRBJ1-1
CDR3 DNA: TGTGCCAGCAGCTTGACAGAGCACTATGGCTACACCTTC; CDR3 protein: CASSLTEHYGYTF; V gene: TRBV5-6; D gene: NA; clone size: NA; J gene: TRBJ1-2
CDR3 DNA: TGTGCCAGCAGCTTCGAGGGCGACTACGAGCAGTACTTC; CDR3 protein: CASSFEGDYEQYF; V gene: TRBV11-2; D gene: NA; clone size: NA; J gene: TRBJ2-7
CDR3 DNA: TGTGCCAGCAGCTTCGGGGTTAATGAAAAACTGTTTTTT; CDR3 protein: CASSFGVNEKLFF; V gene: TRBV13; D gene: NA; clone size: NA; J gene: TRBJ1-4
CDR3 DNA: TGTGCCAGCAGTTTAGGTGGACACGAGCAGTACTTC; CDR3 protein: CASSLGGHEQYF; V gene: TRBV27; D gene: NA; clone size: NA; J gene: TRBJ2-7
CDR3 DNA: TGTGCCAGCAGCACCCGACTAGCGGTTGACACCGGGGAGCTGTTTTTT; CDR3 protein: CASSTRLAVDTGELFF; V gene: TRBV9; D gene: TRBD2; clone size: NA; J gene: TRBJ2-2
CDR3 DNA: TGTGCCAGCAGCGGGGGTGCAGATACGCAGTATTTT; CDR3 protein: CASSGGADTQYF; V gene: TRBV6-5; D gene: NA; clone size: NA; J gene: TRBJ2-3
CDR3 DNA: TGTGCCTGGAGTACCTCAGGTGCCTACGAGCAGTACTTC; CDR3 protein: CAWSTSGAYEQYF; V gene: TRBV30; D gene: NA; clone size: NA; J gene: TRBJ2-7
CDR3 DNA: TGTGCCAGCAGTTTGTCAGTTAATCAGCCCCAGCATTTT; CDR3 protein: CASSLSVNQPQHF; V gene: TRBV6-5; D gene: NA; clone size: NA; J gene: TRBJ1-5
CDR3 DNA: TGTGCCAGCAGGACCGGGACAGACTACGAGCAGTACTTC; CDR3 protein: CASRTGTDYEQYF; V gene: TRBV2; D gene: TRBD1; clone size: once; J gene: TRBJ2-7
CDR3 DNA: TGTGCCAGCAGCTTAATCGGGGGCGAGACCCAGTACTTC; CDR3 protein: CASSLIGGETQYF; V gene: TRBV7-3; D gene: NA; clone size: once; J gene: TRBJ2-5
CDR3 DNA: TGTGCCAGCAGCTTAGTTGGAGGGTCCTACGAGCAGTACTTC; CDR3 protein: CASSLVGGSYEQYF; V gene: TRBV7-9; D gene: NA; clone size: NA; J gene: TRBJ2-7
CDR3 DNA: TGTGCCAGCAGCCCGACTAGCCAGGAGACCCAGTACTTC; CDR3 protein: CASSPTSQETQYF; V gene: TRBV7-2; D gene: TRBD2; clone size: NA; J gene: TRBJ2-5
CDR3 DNA: TGTGCCAGCAGTGAAACCGGGACAGCAAACACTGAAGCTTTCTTT; CDR3 protein: CASSETGTANTEAFF; V gene: TRBV27; D gene: TRBD1; clone size: NA; J gene: TRBJ1-1
CDR3 DNA: TGTGCCAGTAGCCCATCACAGGGATACATTCAGTACTTC; CDR3 protein: CASSPSQGYIQYF; V gene: TRBV19; D gene: NA; clone size: NA; J gene: TRBJ2-4
CDR3 DNA: TGCGCCAGCAGGAGTGGGGTTAAAGGGGAGACCCAGTACTTC; CDR3 protein: CASRSGVKGETQYF; V gene: TRBV10-2; D gene: NA; clone size: NA; J gene: TRBJ2-5
CDR3 DNA: TGTGCCAGCACCCTACAGGGGGAGCCAGATACGCAGTATTTT; CDR3 protein: CASTLQGEPDTQYF; V gene: TRBV28; D gene: TRBD1; clone size: once; J gene: TRBJ2-3
CDR3 DNA: TGTGCCTGGAGAGGGCTGATGGCGGGAGGCTACGAGCAGTACTTC; CDR3 protein: CAWRGLMAGGYEQYF; V gene: TRBV30; D gene: TRBD2; clone size: NA; J gene: TRBJ2-7
CDR3 DNA: TGTGCCAGCAGCTTGGGGCTAGCGTCTTCCTACGAGCAGTACTTC; CDR3 protein: CASSLGLASSYEQYF; V gene: TRBV5-4; D gene: NA; clone size: NA; J gene: TRBJ2-7
CDR3 DNA: TGTGCCAGCAGCAATAGTAAAACGGGACAGATCTACGAGCAGTACTTC; CDR3 protein: CASSNSKTGQIYEQYF; V gene: TRBV11-2; D gene: TRBD1; clone size: NA; J gene: TRBJ2-7
CDR3 DNA: TGTGCCAGCAGCTTAGAGGCAGGGGATATGGATGGCTACACCTTC; CDR3 protein: CASSLEAGDMDGYTF; V gene: TRBV11-2; D gene: NA; clone size: NA; J gene: TRBJ1-2
CDR3 DNA: TGTGCCATCAGTGAGTGGCTAGCGGGGCACAATGAGCAGTTCTTC; CDR3 protein: CAISEWLAGHNEQFF; V gene: TRBV10-3; D gene: TRBD2; clone size: NA; J gene: TRBJ2-1
CDR3 DNA: TGTGCCAGCAGCCCGCCTGGGCAGTCTAACACTGAAGCTTTCTTT; CDR3 protein: CASSPPGQSNTEAFF; V gene: TRBV7-9; D gene: NA; clone size: NA; J gene: TRBJ1-1
CDR3 DNA: TGCGCCAGCAGCATGGACGGAGGAGATGGCTACACCTTC; CDR3 protein: CASSMDGGDGYTF; V gene: TRBV5-1; D gene: NA; clone size: NA; J gene: TRBJ1-2
CDR3 DNA: TGTGCCAGCTCCCCTAAGGGACAGGGCCACACTGAAGCTTTCTTT; CDR3 protein: CASSPKGQGHTEAFF; V gene: TRBV18; D gene: TRBD1; clone size: NA; J gene: TRBJ1-1
CDR3 DNA: TGTGCCAGCAGTCTAGACGGTTATAGCAATCAGCCCCAGCATTTT; CDR3 protein: CASSLDGYSNQPQHF; V gene: TRBV28; D gene: NA; clone size: NA; J gene: TRBJ1-5
CDR3 DNA: TGTGCCAGCAACCATGGGGACTCTGGAAACACCATATATTTT; CDR3 protein: CASNHGDSGNTIYF; V gene: TRBV28; D gene: NA; clone size: NA; J gene: TRBJ1-3
CDR3 DNA: TGTGCCAGCAGCCCACACGCAGAAGCCCTGGGGGATACGCAGTATTTT; CDR3 protein: CASSPHAEALGDTQYF; V gene: TRBV7-2; D gene: NA; clone size: NA; J gene: TRBJ2-3
CDR3 DNA: TGCGCCAGCAGCCCTGGGGCGGATTACGAGCAGTACTTC; CDR3 protein: CASSPGADYEQYF; V gene: TRBV5-1; D gene: NA; clone size: once; J gene: TRBJ2-7
CDR3 DNA: TGTGCCAGTAGTCGGACCGGGGGCTCGGTCTCCTACGAGCAGTACTTC; CDR3 protein: CASSRTGGSVSYEQYF; V gene: TRBV19; D gene: NA; clone size: NA; J gene: TRBJ2-7
CDR3 DNA: TGCAGCGTTGTTCAGTTTACCTCCTACGAGCAGTACTTC; CDR3 protein: CSVVQFTSYEQYF; V gene: TRBV29-1; D gene: NA; clone size: NA; J gene: TRBJ2-7
CDR3 DNA: TGTGCCAGCAGCTGGGAGGTCTCTTTGAACACCGGGGAGCTGTTTTTT; CDR3 protein: CASSWEVSLNTGELFF; V gene: TRBV13; D gene: NA; clone size: NA; J gene: TRBJ2-2
CDR3 DNA: TGTGCCAGCAGCCATGACAGGGGGATAGTGAACACTGAAGCTTTCTTT; CDR3 protein: CASSHDRGIVNTEAFF; V gene: TRBV5-6; D gene: TRBD1; clone size: few; J gene: TRBJ1-1